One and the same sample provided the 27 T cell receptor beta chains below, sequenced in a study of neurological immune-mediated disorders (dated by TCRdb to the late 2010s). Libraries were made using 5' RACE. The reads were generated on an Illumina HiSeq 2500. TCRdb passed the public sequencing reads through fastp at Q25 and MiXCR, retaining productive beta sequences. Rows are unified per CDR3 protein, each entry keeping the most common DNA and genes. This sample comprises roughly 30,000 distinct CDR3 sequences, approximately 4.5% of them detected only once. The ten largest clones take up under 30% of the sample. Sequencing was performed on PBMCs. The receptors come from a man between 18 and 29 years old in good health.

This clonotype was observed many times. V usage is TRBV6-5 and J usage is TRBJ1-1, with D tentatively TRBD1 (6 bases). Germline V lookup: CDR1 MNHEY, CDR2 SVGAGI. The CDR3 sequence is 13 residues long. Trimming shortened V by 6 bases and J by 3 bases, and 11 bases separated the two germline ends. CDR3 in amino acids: CASSGQWDTEAFF. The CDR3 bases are TGTGCCAGCAGCGGACAGTGGGACACTGAAGCTTTCTTT.

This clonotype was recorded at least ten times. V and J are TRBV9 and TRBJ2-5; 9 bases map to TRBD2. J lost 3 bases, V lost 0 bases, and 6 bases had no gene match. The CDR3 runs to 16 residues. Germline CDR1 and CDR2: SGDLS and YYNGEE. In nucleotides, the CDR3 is TGTGCCAGCAGCGTAGGGGTGGGACTAGCCGAAGAGACCCAGTACTTC. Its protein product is CASSVGVGLAEETQYF.

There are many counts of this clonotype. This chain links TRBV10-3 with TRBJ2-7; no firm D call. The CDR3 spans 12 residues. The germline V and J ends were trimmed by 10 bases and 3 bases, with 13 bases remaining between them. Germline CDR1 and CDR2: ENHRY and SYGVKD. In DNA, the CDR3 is TGTGCCAACTCGGACGGGTTCTACGAGCAGTACTTC. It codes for CANSDGFYEQYF.

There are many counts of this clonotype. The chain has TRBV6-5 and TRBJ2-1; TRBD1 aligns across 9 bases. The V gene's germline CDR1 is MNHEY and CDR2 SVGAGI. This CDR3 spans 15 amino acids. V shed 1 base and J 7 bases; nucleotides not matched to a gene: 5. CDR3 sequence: CASSYLQGAGNEQFF. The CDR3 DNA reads TGTGCCAGCAGTTACTTACAGGGGGCCGGGAATGAGCAGTTCTTC.

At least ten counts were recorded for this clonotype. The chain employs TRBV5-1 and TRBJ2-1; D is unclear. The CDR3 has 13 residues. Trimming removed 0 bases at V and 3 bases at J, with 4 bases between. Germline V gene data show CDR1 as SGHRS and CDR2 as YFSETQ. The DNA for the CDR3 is TGCGCCAGCAGCTTGGGAATCTACAATGAGCAGTTCTTC. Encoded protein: CASSLGIYNEQFF.

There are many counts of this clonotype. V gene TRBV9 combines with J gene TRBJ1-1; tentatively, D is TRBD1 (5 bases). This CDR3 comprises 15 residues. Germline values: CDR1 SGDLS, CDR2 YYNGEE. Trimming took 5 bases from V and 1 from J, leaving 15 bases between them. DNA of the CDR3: TGTGCCAGCAGGGATACCGGGGCTAAGAACACTGAAGCTTTCTTT. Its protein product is CASRDTGAKNTEAFF.

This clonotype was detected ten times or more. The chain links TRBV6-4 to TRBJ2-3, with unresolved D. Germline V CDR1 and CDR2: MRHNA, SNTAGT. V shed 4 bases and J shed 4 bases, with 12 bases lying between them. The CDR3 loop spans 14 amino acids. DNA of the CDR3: TGTGCCAGCAGTGCCGACCAAGAAGCAGATACGCAGTATTTT. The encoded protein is CASSADQEADTQYF.

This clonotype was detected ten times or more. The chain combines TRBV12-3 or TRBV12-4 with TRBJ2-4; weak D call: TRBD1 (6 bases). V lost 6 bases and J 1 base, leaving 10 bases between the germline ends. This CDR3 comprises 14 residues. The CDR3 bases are TGTGCCAGCAGCCAGGGGTGGGCCAAAAACATTCAGTACTTC. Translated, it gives CASSQGWAKNIQYF.

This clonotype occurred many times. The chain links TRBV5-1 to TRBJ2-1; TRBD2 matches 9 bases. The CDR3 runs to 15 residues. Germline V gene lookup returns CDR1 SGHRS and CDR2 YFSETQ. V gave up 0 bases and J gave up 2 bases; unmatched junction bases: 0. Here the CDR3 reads CASSLASGTYNEQFF. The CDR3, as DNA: TGCGCCAGCAGCTTGGCTAGCGGGACCTACAATGAGCAGTTCTTC. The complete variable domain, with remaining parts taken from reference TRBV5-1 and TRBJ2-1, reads KAGVTQTPRYLIKTRGQQVTLSCSPISGHRSVSWYQQTPGQGLQFLFEYFSETQRNKGNFPGRFSGRQFSNSRSEMNVSTLELGDSALYLCASSLASGTYNEQFFGPGTRLTVL.

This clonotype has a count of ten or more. Here the CDR3 DNA reads TGTGCCAGCAGCGCCGGCAGGGGGCTTGTTGGCTACACCTTC. Translation: CASSAGRGLVGYTF. The chain recombines TRBV7-2 with TRBJ1-2, with 8 bases that match TRBD1. V trimming: 5 bases; J trimming: 7 bases; junction bases outside the gene matches: 9. The V gene's germline CDR1 is SGHTA and CDR2 FQGNSA. This CDR3 spans 14 amino acids.

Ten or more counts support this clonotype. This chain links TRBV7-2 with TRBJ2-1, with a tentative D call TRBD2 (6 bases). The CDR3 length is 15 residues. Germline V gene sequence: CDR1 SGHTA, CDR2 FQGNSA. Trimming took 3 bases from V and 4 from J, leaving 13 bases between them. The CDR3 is CASSFDRGNYNEQFF. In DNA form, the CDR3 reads TGTGCCAGCAGCTTCGACCGGGGGAATTACAATGAGCAGTTCTTC.

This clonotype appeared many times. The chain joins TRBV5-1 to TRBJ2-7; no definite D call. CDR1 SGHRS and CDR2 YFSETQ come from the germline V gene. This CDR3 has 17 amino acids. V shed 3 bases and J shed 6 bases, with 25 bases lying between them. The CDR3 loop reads CASSSYATKTLPVEQYF. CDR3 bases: TGCGCCAGCAGCTCCTACGCGACCAAAACTCTCCCTGTCGAGCAGTACTTC.

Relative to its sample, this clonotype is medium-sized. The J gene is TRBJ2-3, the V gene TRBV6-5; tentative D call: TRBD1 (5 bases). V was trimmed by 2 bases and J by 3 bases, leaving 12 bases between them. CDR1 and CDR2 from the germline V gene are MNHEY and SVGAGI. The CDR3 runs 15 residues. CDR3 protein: CASSYTGVLTDTQYF. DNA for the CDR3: TGTGCCAGCAGTTACACAGGCGTACTGACAGATACGCAGTATTTT.

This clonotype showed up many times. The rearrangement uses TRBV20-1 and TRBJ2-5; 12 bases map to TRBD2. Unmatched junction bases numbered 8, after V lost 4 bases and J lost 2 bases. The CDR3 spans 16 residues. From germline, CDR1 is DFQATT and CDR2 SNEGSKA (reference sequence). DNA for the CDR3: TGCAGTGCTAATTTATATGGGACTAGCGGGCAAGAGACCCAGTACTTC. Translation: CSANLYGTSGQETQYF.

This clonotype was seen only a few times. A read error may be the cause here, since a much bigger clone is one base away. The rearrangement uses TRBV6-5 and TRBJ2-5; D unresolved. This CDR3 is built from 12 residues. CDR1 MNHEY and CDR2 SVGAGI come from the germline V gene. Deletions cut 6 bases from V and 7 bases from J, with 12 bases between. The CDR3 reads CASRTPGGTQYF. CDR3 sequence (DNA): TGTGCCAGCAGGACCCCAGGCGGGACCCAGTACTTC.

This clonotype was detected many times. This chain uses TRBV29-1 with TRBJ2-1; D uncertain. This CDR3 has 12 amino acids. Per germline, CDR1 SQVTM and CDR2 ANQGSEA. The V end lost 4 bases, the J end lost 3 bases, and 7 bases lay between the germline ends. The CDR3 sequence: CSVVPDYNEQFF. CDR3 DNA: TGCAGCGTTGTCCCAGACTACAATGAGCAGTTCTTC.

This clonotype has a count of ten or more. CDR3 sequence: CASSWGVQETQYF. CDR3 sequence (DNA): TGTGCCAGCAGTTGGGGGGTCCAAGAGACCCAGTACTTC. V usage is TRBV12-3 or TRBV12-4 and J usage is TRBJ2-5; D is possibly TRBD2 (6 bases). V was clipped by 4 bases and J by 1 base, with 7 bases between them. The CDR3 is made up of 13 amino acids.

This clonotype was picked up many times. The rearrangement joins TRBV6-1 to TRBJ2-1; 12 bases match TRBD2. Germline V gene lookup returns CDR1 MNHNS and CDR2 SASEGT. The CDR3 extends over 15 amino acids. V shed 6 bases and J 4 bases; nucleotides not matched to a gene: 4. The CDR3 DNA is TGTGCCAGCAGCCAACTAGCGGGGGGATACAATGAGCAGTTCTTC. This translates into CASSQLAGGYNEQFF.

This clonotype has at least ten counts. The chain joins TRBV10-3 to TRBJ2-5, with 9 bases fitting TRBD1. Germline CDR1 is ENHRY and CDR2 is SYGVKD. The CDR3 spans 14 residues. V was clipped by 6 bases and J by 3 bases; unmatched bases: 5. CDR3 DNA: TGTGCCATCAGGGCACAGGGGGCAAAAGAGACCCAGTACTTC. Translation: CAIRAQGAKETQYF.

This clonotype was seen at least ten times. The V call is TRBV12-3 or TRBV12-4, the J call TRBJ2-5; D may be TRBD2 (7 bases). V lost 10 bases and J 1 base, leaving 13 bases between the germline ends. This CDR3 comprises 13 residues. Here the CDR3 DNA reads TGTGCCACCAGGCGGGGGCCCCAAGAGACCCAGTACTTC. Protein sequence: CATRRGPQETQYF.

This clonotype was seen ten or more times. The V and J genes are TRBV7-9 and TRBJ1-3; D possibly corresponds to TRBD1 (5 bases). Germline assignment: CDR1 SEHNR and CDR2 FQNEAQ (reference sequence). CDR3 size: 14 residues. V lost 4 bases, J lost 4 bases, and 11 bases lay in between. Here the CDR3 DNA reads TGTGCCAGCAGCTATGGGACTGAGGGAAACACCATATATTTT. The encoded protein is CASSYGTEGNTIYF.

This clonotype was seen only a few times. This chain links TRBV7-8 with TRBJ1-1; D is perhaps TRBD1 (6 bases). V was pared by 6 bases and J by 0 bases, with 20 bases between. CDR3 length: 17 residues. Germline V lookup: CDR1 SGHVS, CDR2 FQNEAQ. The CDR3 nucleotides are TGTGCCAGCAGAAACCCCTACCGCAGGGGCATGAACACTGAAGCTTTCTTT. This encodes CASRNPYRRGMNTEAFF.

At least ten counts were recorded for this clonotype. The DNA for the CDR3 is TGTGCCAGCAGCTCCGGGACTGCGAGCTCCTACGAGCAGTACTTC. Translation gives CASSSGTASSYEQYF. The rearrangement uses TRBV7-6 and TRBJ2-7; perhaps TRBD2 as D (6 bases). The CDR3 runs to 15 residues. V shed 4 bases and J shed 0 bases, with 13 bases lying between them. CDR1 and CDR2 (germline): SGHVS, FNYEAQ.

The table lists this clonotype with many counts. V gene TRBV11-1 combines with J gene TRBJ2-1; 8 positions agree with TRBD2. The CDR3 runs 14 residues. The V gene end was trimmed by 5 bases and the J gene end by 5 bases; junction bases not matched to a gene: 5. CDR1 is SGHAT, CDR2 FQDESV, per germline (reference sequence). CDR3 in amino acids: CASSPGLGNNEQFF. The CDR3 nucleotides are TGTGCCAGCAGCCCGGGACTAGGAAACAATGAGCAGTTCTTC.

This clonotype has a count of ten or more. This CDR3 is CASSQDWTVSYEQYF. CDR3 in DNA: TGCGCCAGCAGCCAAGACTGGACGGTTTCCTACGAGCAGTACTTC. The chain has TRBV4-1 and TRBJ2-7, with unresolved D. This CDR3 has 15 residues. Germline values: CDR1 MGHRA, CDR2 YSYEKL. Trimming cost V 0 bases and J 1 base, with 10 bases left between them.

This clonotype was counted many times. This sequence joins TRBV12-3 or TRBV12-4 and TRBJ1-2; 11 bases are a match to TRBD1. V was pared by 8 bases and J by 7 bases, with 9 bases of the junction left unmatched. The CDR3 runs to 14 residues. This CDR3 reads CASLRTGGSAGYTF. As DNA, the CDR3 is TGTGCCAGCCTTCGGACAGGGGGCTCTGCTGGCTACACCTTC.

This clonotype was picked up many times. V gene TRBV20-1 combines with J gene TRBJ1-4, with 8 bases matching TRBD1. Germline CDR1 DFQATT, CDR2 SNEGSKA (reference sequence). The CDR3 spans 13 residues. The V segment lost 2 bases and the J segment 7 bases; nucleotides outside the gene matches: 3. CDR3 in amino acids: CSARRGTGEKLFF. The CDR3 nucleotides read TGCAGTGCTAGAAGGGGGACAGGTGAAAAACTGTTTTTT.